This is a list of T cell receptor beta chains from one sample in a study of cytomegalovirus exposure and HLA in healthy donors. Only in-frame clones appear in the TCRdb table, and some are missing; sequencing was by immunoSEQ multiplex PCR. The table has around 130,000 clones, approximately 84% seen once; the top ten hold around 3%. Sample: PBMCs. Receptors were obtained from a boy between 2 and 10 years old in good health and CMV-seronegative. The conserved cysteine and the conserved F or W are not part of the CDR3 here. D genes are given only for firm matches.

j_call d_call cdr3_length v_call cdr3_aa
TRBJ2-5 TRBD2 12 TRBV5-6 ASSWQRGGETQY
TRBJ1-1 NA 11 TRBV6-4 ASSSGDRGEAF
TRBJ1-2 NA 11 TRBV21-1 ASSRGGAYGYT
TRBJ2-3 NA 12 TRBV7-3 ASSFDGDLYTQY
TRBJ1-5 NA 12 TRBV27 ASSSILVRGPQH
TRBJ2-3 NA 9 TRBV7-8 ASSLALDLY
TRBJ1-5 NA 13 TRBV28 ASSSQGFLNQPQH
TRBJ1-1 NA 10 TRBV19 ASSIGGIEAF
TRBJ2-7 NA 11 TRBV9 ASRPGSDYEQY
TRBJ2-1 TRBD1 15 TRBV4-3 ASSQDLGQGLLDEQF
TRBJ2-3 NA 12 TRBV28 ASSWWTSGDTQY
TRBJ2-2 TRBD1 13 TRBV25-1 ATRGTGRSTGELF
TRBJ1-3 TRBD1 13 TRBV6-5 ASSRQTGEGSAIY
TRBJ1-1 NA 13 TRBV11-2 ASSTYPEELNEAF
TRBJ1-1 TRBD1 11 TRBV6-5 ASITTGLTEAF
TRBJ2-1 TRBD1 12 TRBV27 ASSFATGGNEQF
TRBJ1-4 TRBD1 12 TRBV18 ASSPPDRVEKLF
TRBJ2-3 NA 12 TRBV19 ASSKTGITDTQY
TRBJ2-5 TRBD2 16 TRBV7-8 ASSFSLAGGPGGETQY
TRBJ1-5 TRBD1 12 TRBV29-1 SVGGDRLNQPQH
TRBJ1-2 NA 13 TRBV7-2 ASSPRGRGWYGYT
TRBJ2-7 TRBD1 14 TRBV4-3 ASSQDATGETYEQY
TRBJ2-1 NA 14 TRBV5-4 ASSRAGWEVYNEQF
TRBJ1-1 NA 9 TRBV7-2 ASSLGSRAF
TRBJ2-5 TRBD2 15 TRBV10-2 ASSGGTSGPRQETQY
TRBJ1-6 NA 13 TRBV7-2 ASSLKGDYNSPLH
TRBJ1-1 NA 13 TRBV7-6 ASSLAGGSTSEAF
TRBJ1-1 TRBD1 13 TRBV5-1 ASSSTQGGNTEAF
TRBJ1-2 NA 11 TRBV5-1 ASSTDSHYGYT
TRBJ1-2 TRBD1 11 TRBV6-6 ASRGTGGRGYT
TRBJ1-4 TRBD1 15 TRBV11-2 ASSHRGREDLYEKLF
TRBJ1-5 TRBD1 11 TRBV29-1 SAVQGVGQPQH
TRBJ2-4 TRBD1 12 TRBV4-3 ASSQDRQGSIQY
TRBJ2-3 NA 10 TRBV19 ASSIGQAPQY